Listed here are 5 T cell receptor beta chains from one sample, sequenced in a study of T cell responses to AZD1222 COVID-19 vaccine. Sequenced by immunoSEQ multiplex PCR; TCRdb stores in-frame clones only, minus some. This repertoire shows about 140,000 clones, over 90% found once; its top ten account for 5.1%. The specimen was peripheral blood, collected on day 0 of AZD1222 vaccination. Receptors were obtained from an adult in good health.

This chain uses TRBV27 with TRBJ2-3; D tentatively fits TRBD1 or TRBD2 (5 bases each). This CDR3 comprises 15 residues. CDR1 is MNHEY, CDR2 SMNVEV, per germline (reference sequence). Trimming pared 4 bases from V and 5 bases from J, leaving 16 bases between. DNA of the CDR3: TGTGCCAGCAGTTACCGGGGCCGGGATTTAGATACGCAGTATTTT. Translated: CASSYRGRDLDTQYF.

This sequence joins TRBV27 and TRBJ2-3, with D uncertain. The CDR3 consists of 13 residues. Looked up from germline, CDR1 is MNHEY and CDR2 is SMNVEV (reference sequence). Trimming pared 7 bases from V and 1 base from J, leaving 9 bases between. The CDR3 spells CASNEDRTDTQYF. The CDR3 coding sequence is TGTGCCAGCAATGAGGACCGCACAGATACGCAGTATTTT.

The chain joins TRBV5-6 to TRBJ2-1; D not resolved. This CDR3 spans 16 amino acids. Per the germline V gene, CDR1 is SGHDT and CDR2 is YYEEEE. V was shortened by 3 bases and J by 0 bases, with 13 bases between the two germline ends. The chain's CDR3 is CASSSWHASSYNEQFF. In DNA form, the CDR3 reads TGTGCCAGCAGCTCCTGGCACGCAAGCTCCTACAATGAGCAGTTCTTC. Filled out from reference TRBV5-6 and TRBJ2-1, the complete variable domain reads DAGVTQSPTHLIKTRGQQVTLRCSPKSGHDTVSWYQQALGQGPQFIFQYYEEEERQRGNFPDRFSGHQFPNYSSELNVNALLLGDSALYLCASSSWHASSYNEQFFGPGTRLTVL.

As for this clone: A read error may produce the germline difference seen at one junction end. The chain couples TRBV28 to TRBJ1-1; 10 bases are shared with TRBD1. This CDR3 region has 13 residues. CDR1 is MDHEN and CDR2 is SYDVKM in the germline V gene. CDR3 coding DNA: TGTGCCAGCAGTCGACCTCCGGGACAGGGGAATACCTTT. It codes for CASSRPPGQGNTF.

This chain uses TRBV2 with TRBJ2-3; D unclear. Per the germline V gene, CDR1 is SNHLY and CDR2 is FYNNEI. V was shortened by 4 bases and J by 5 bases, with 4 bases between the two germline ends. The CDR3 has 11 amino acids. The CDR3 is CASSAGDTQYF. In DNA, the CDR3 is TGTGCCAGCAGTGCCGGAGATACGCAGTATTTT. Based on the CDR3 plus reference TRBV2 and TRBJ2-3, the full variable domain is EPEVTQTPSHQVTQMGQEVILRCVPISNHLYFYWYRQILGQKVEFLVSFYNNEISEKSEIFDDQFSVERPDGSNFTLKIRSTKLEDSAMYFCASSAGDTQYFGPGTRLTVL.